Each of the 27 T cell receptor beta chains below was sequenced from the same sample in a study of OX40 agonist ivuxolimab in advanced cancers. Repertoires were generated with immunoSEQ multiplex PCR, while TCRdb's copy carries only in-frame clones and drops some. This sample carries fewer than 85,000 clones, over 70% of them seen once, and the ten largest clones take over 6%. Sequenced here: CD4+ or CD8+ T cells sorted from blood, sampled in a trial of the OX40 agonist ivuxolimab. These receptors all stem from an adult with an advanced solid tumor such as melanoma, head and neck, liver or kidney cancer.

J is TRBJ2-7 and V is TRBV5-4; 10 nucleotides match TRBD2. The trim removed 4 bases at V and 2 bases at J, leaving 6 bases unmatched. Germline loops: CDR1 SGHNT, CDR2 YYREEE (reference sequence). The CDR3 is made up of 15 amino acids. The CDR3: CASSKGLAVAYEQYF. The CDR3 DNA reads TGTGCCAGCAGCAAAGGACTAGCGGTAGCCTACGAGCAGTACTTC.

The rearrangement joins TRBV28 to TRBJ2-7; 9 positions agree with TRBD2. The CDR3 consists of 14 residues. V dropped 6 bases and J dropped 5; count of bases not matched to a gene: 8. Per the germline V gene, CDR1 is MDHEN and CDR2 is SYDVKM. CDR3 DNA: TGTGCCAGCAGGCCCCCGGGACTAGCAGACGAGCAGTACTTC. It specifies CASRPPGLADEQYF.

The chain uses TRBV2 and TRBJ2-7; tentatively, D is TRBD1 (6 bases). Deletions cut 6 bases from V and 1 base from J, with 16 bases between. The CDR3 extends over 15 amino acids. Germline V gene data show CDR1 as SNHLY and CDR2 as FYNNEI. CDR3 protein: CASRENRERSYEQYF. In DNA, the CDR3 is TGTGCCAGCAGGGAAAACAGGGAAAGATCCTACGAGCAGTACTTC.

A few counts support this clone. The gene calls are TRBV2 and TRBJ2-1, with 9 bases matching TRBD2. This CDR3 comprises 15 residues. Trimming removed 10 bases from V and 7 bases from J; junction bases left unmatched: 14. From germline, CDR1 is SNHLY and CDR2 FYNNEI. The CDR3 DNA follows: TGTGCCACCACCCGGCGGCTAGCGGGATGGAATGAGCAGTTCTTC. Translating it yields CATTRRLAGWNEQFF.

This sequence joins TRBV5-1 and TRBJ2-7; D possibly corresponds to TRBD2 (6 bases). Germline V gene sequence: CDR1 SGHRS, CDR2 YFSETQ. The CDR3 is made up of 15 amino acids. Trimming shortened V by 1 base and J by 3 bases, and 14 bases separated the two germline ends. This CDR3 is CASSLYVAANYEQYF. The DNA for the CDR3 is TGCGCCAGCAGCTTGTATGTAGCGGCGAACTACGAGCAGTACTTC.

The gene calls are TRBV5-4 and TRBJ2-7; 11 bases are shared with TRBD1. The CDR3 totals 15 residues. The germline V gene encodes CDR1 SGHNT and CDR2 YYREEE (reference sequence). V lost 0 bases, J lost 8 bases, and 7 bases stayed unmatched. The CDR3 DNA reads TGTGCCAGCAGCTTGGCCGGGACAGGGGGGAGGAAGCAGTACTTC. Protein: CASSLAGTGGRKQYF.

The chain joins TRBV5-4 to TRBJ1-2; D ambiguous. With 9 bases removed from V and 0 bases from J, the gap between germline ends came to 9 bases. This CDR3 spans 12 amino acids. Germline V lookup: CDR1 SGHNT, CDR2 YYREEE (reference sequence). The CDR3 protein is CATARPNYGYTF. Here the CDR3 DNA reads TGTGCCACCGCGAGACCTAACTATGGCTACACCTTC. Combining the CDR3 with reference TRBV5-4 and TRBJ1-2 gives the whole variable domain ETGVTQSPTHLIKTRGQQVTLRCSSQSGHNTVSWYQQALGQGPQFIFQYYREEENGRGNFPPRFSGLQFPNYSSELNVNALELDDSALYLCATARPNYGYTFGSGTRLTVV.

This clone has at least ten counts. The V and J genes are TRBV10-2 and TRBJ1-1; D perhaps matches TRBD1 (5 bases). CDR3 length: 12 amino acids. V was cut by 6 bases and J by 1 base, with 6 bases left in between. The germline V gene has CDR1 WSHSY and CDR2 SAAADI. CDR3 coding DNA: TGCGCCAGCAGGGGGGGGAACACTGAAGCTTTCTTT. Translation gives CASRGGNTEAFF.

The chain employs TRBV7-9 and TRBJ2-5, with D uncertain. The J call is doubtful: the DNA matches TRBJ2-7 better. Germline V CDR1 and CDR2: SEHNR, FQNEAQ (reference sequence). The CDR3 contains 15 residues. The DNA of the CDR3 is TGTGCCAGCAGCCCTGGTTATCTGGGTGGGGACGAGCAGTACTTC. It is translated as CASSPGYLGGDEQYF.

The V and J genes are TRBV19 and TRBJ2-1; unclear D gene. The V and J ends lost 10 bases and 4 bases respectively, with 14 bases between them. Per the germline V gene, CDR1 is LNHDA and CDR2 is SQIVND (reference sequence). This CDR3 comprises 13 residues. CDR3 coding DNA: TGTGCCACCACACCCAGAGGTTACAATGAGCAGTTCTTC. The encoded protein is CATTPRGYNEQFF.

The CDR3 loop reads CASSGGASGGSLGQYF. As DNA, the CDR3 is TGTGCCAGCAGCGGTGGGGCTAGCGGGGGGAGTTTGGGGCAGTACTTC. The V and J genes are TRBV11-2 and TRBJ2-7, with 11 bases that match TRBD2. The CDR3 spans 16 residues. Per germline, CDR1 SGHAT and CDR2 FQNNGV. V lost 5 bases, J lost 9 bases, and 15 bases stayed unmatched.

A word on this clone: This sample includes further DNA sequences coding for the same CDR3. The chain carries TRBV29-1 and TRBJ2-7; a weak D match, TRBD2 (5 bases). Per the germline V gene, CDR1 is SQVTM and CDR2 is ANQGSEA. The CDR3 is 12 amino acids. V was clipped by 6 bases and J by 2 bases, with 11 bases between them. CDR3 DNA sequence: TGCAGCGTCTTACGGGGTACCTACGAGCAGTACTTC. Translated, it gives CSVLRGTYEQYF.

The genes are TRBV7-2 and TRBJ2-1; 10 bases match TRBD2. Looked up from germline, CDR1 is SGHTA and CDR2 is FQGNSA. Unmatched junction bases numbered 6, after V lost 5 bases and J lost 5 bases. The CDR3 is 15 residues long. The CDR3 loop is CASSPRTSGNNEQFF. CDR3 in DNA: TGTGCCAGCAGCCCGAGGACTAGCGGCAACAATGAGCAGTTCTTC.

The chain links TRBV28 to TRBJ1-2; TRBD1 matches 11 bases. J gave up 8 bases and V 6 bases, and 8 bases lay outside the gene matches. The CDR3 length is 14 residues. The germline gives CDR1 MDHEN, CDR2 SYDVKM. Here the CDR3 reads CASRLGQGALGYTF. CDR3 coding DNA: TGTGCCAGCAGGCTTGGACAGGGGGCGCTGGGCTACACCTTC.

This clone was seen more than once but under ten times. The chain has TRBV19 and TRBJ2-4, with D perhaps given as TRBD1 or TRBD2 (6 bases each). Germline lookup yields CDR1 LNHDA and CDR2 SQIVND (reference sequence). The V end lost 6 bases, the J end lost 4 bases, and 16 bases lay between the germline ends. This CDR3 is 15 amino acids long. This CDR3 is CASREGGGSKNIQYF. The CDR3 coding sequence is TGTGCCAGTAGGGAGGGGGGAGGATCTAAAAACATTCAGTACTTC.

This clone has a handful of counts. This chain connects TRBV6-5 to TRBJ2-7; D gene unclear. The germline V gene has CDR1 MNHEY and CDR2 SVGAGI. Trimming removed 0 bases at V and 4 bases at J, with 7 bases between. This CDR3 is 13 amino acids long. The chain's CDR3 is CASSYSNEYEQYF. The CDR3 nucleotides are TGTGCCAGCAGTTACTCGAATGAATACGAGCAGTACTTC.

This chain connects TRBV5-1 to TRBJ2-1; the match to TRBD2 covers 10 bases. V trimming: 4 bases; J trimming: 4 bases; junction bases outside the gene matches: 5. CDR1 and CDR2 (germline): SGHRS, YFSETQ. The CDR3 consists of 15 residues. The CDR3 reads CASSRALAGYNEQFF. CDR3 coding DNA: TGCGCCAGCAGCCGAGCACTAGCGGGGTACAATGAGCAGTTCTTC.

The chain carries TRBV10-2 and TRBJ2-5; D is perhaps TRBD2 (6 bases). V was cut by 6 bases and J by 4 bases, with 6 bases left in between. Germline values: CDR1 WSHSY, CDR2 SAAADI. CDR3 size: 11 residues. The CDR3 region has the DNA TGCGCCAGCAGCGGGGGAGAGACCCAGTACTTC. This sequence encodes CASSGGETQYF.

This clone was counted a single time. This chain links TRBV29-1 with TRBJ2-7; TRBD1 aligns across 7 bases. Germline CDR1 and CDR2: SQVTM and ANQGSEA. The CDR3 loop spans 12 amino acids. CDR3 residues: CSVVGQHLTNQV. The CDR3 coding sequence is TGCAGCGTGGTGGGACAGCATCTCACCAACCAAGTC.

The chain is built from TRBV7-2 and TRBJ2-1, with D tentatively TRBD2 (6 bases). Trimming shortened V by 7 bases and J by 8 bases, and 15 bases separated the two germline ends. Germline loops: CDR1 SGHTA, CDR2 FQGNSA. The CDR3 sequence is 13 residues long. DNA for the CDR3: TGTGCCAGCACCGCCACCCCGGGAGATGAGCAGTTCTTC. Residues: CASTATPGDEQFF.

The rearrangement links TRBV11-1 to TRBJ2-2; 8 bases align to TRBD1. Germline lookup yields CDR1 SGHAT and CDR2 FQDESV (reference sequence). This CDR3 is built from 14 residues. J lost 4 bases, V lost 6 bases, and 4 bases had no gene match. The CDR3 sequence: CASRDRAATGELFF. The CDR3 DNA reads as TGTGCCAGCAGGGACAGGGCGGCCACCGGGGAGCTGTTTTTT.

The chain has TRBV30 and TRBJ2-6; D is uncertain. Germline V lookup: CDR1 GTSNPN, CDR2 SVGIG (reference sequence). This CDR3 has 12 amino acids. V lost 6 bases and J lost 0, with 3 bases in between. The CDR3 region is CACLSGANVLTF. CDR3 bases: TGTGCCTGTCTCTCTGGGGCCAACGTCCTGACTTTC.

In its sample, this clone was seen a few times. This chain joins TRBV4-1 and TRBJ2-5; D not resolved. This CDR3 comprises 16 residues. Germline CDR1 reads MGHRA; CDR2 reads YSYEKL. The V end lost 0 bases, the J end lost 5 bases, and 16 bases lay between the germline ends. The chain's CDR3 is CASSQDATTSWETQYF. CDR3 nucleotides: TGCGCCAGCAGCCAAGATGCTACAACGAGTTGGGAGACCCAGTACTTC.

The rearrangement links TRBV2 to TRBJ2-5; no firm D call. CDR1 SNHLY and CDR2 FYNNEI come from the germline V gene. Trimming removed 8 bases from V and 2 bases from J, with 9 bases in between. This CDR3 comprises 12 residues. The CDR3 region has the DNA TGTGCCAGCCGCGGAGCACAAGAGACCCAGTACTTC. It yields the protein CASRGAQETQYF. Full variable domain (rest looked up from reference TRBV2 and TRBJ2-5): EPEVTQTPSHQVTQMGQEVILRCVPISNHLYFYWYRQILGQKVEFLVSFYNNEISEKSEIFDDQFSVERPDGSNFTLKIRSTKLEDSAMYFCASRGAQETQYFGPGTRLLVL.

The chain combines TRBV18 with TRBJ2-1, with 8 nucleotides matching TRBD2. J lost 4 bases, V lost 4 bases, and 6 bases had no gene match. CDR1 and CDR2 from the germline V gene are KGHSH and LQKENI. The CDR3 spans 15 residues. The CDR3, as DNA: TGTGCCAGCTCACTTGAGCGGGAGCGATACAATGAGCAGTTCTTC. It translates to CASSLERERYNEQFF.

This chain links TRBV5-6 with TRBJ2-1; 8 positions match TRBD2. V trimming: 3 bases; J trimming: 9 bases; junction bases outside the gene matches: 14. The CDR3 has 16 amino acids. Germline V gives CDR1 SGHDT, CDR2 YYEEEE. Here the CDR3 reads CASSSRVGLVVGEQFF. The CDR3 bases are TGTGCCAGCAGCTCGAGGGTGGGACTAGTCGTGGGTGAGCAGTTCTTC.

This clone was seen more than once but under ten times. The gene calls are TRBV5-4 and TRBJ1-2; 7 nucleotides line up with TRBD1. Germline CDR1 and CDR2: SGHNT and YYREEE (reference sequence). The CDR3 is made up of 13 amino acids. The V gene end was trimmed by 4 bases and the J gene end by 4 bases; junction bases not matched to a gene: 4. The CDR3 protein is CASSPGQIYGYTF. CDR3 in DNA: TGTGCCAGCAGCCCGGGACAGATCTATGGCTACACCTTC.